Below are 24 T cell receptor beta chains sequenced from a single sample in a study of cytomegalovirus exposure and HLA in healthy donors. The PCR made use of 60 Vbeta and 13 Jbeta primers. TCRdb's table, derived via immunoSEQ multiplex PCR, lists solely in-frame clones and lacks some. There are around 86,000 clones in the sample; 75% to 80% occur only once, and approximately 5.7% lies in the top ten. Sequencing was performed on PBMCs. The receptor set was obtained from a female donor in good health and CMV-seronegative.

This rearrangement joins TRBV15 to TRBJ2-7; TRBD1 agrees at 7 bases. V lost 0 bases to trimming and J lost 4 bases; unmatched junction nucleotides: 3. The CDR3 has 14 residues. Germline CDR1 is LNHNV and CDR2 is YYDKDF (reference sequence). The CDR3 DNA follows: TGTGCCACCAGCAGAGATAACAGGGGTTACGAGCAGTACTTC. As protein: CATSRDNRGYEQYF.

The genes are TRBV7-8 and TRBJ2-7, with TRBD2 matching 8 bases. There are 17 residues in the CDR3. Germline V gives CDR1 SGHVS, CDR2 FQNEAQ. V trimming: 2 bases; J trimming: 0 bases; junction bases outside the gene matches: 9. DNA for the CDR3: TGTGCCAGCAGCTTAAGGGTAATAGCGGGGAGCTCCTACGAGCAGTACTTC. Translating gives CASSLRVIAGSSYEQYF.

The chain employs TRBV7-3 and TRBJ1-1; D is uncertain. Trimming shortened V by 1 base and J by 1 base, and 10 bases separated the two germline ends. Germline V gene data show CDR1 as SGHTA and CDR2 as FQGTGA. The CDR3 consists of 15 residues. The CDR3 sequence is CASSLNPRGNTEAFF. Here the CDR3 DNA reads TGTGCCAGCAGCTTAAACCCCCGGGGGAACACTGAAGCTTTCTTT. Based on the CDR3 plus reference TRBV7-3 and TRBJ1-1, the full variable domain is GAGVSQTPSNKVTEKGKYVELRCDPISGHTALYWYRQSLGQGPEFLIYFQGTGAADDSGLPNDRFFAVRPEGSVSTLKIQRTERGDSAVYLCASSLNPRGNTEAFFGQGTRLTVV.

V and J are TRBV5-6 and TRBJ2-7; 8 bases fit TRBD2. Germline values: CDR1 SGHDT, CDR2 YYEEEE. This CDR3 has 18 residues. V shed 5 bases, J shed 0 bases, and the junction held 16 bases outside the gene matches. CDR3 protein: CASRRRGVAGYSSYEQYF. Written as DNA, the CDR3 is TGTGCCAGCAGACGGAGGGGAGTAGCGGGATACTCCTCCTACGAGCAGTACTTC.

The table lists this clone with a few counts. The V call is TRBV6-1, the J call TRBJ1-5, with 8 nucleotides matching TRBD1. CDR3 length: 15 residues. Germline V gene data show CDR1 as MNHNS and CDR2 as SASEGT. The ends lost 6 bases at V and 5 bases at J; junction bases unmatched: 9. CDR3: CASRNRGKSDQPQHF. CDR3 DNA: TGTGCCAGCAGGAACAGGGGGAAGAGTGATCAGCCCCAGCATTTT.

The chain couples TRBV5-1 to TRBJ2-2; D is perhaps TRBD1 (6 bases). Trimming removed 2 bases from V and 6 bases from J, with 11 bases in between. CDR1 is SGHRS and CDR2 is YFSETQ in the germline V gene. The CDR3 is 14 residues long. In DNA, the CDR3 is TGCGCCAGCAGCTTCCTACAGGGATCCGGGGAGCTGTTTTTT. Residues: CASSFLQGSGELFF.

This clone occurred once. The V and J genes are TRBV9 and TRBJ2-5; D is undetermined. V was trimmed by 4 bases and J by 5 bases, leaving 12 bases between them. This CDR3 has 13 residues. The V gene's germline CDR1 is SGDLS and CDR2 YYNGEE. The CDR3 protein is CASSPRRAETQYF. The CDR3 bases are TGTGCCAGCAGCCCAAGGAGAGCGGAGACCCAGTACTTC. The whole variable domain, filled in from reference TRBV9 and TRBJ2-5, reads DSGVTQTPKHLITATGQRVTLRCSPRSGDLSVYWYQQSLDQGLQFLIQYYNGEERAKGNILERFSAQQFPDLHSELNLSSLELGDSALYFCASSPRRAETQYFGPGTRLLVL.

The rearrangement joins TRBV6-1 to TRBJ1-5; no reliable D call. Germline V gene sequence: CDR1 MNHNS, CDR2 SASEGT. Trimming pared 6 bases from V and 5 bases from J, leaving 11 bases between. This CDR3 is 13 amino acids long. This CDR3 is CASRGTGDQPQHF. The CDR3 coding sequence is TGTGCCAGCAGAGGAACGGGTGATCAGCCCCAGCATTTT.

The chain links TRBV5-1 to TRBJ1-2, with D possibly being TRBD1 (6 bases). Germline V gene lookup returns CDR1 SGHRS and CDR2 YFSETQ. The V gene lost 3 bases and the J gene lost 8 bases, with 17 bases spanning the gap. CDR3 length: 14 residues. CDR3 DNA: TGCGCCAGCAGCTACCGCAGGGAGGGGGGAGGCTACACCTTC. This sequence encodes CASSYRREGGGYTF. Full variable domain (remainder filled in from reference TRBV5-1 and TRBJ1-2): KAGVTQTPRYLIKTRGQQVTLSCSPISGHRSVSWYQQTPGQGLQFLFEYFSETQRNKGNFPGRFSGRQFSNSRSEMNVSTLELGDSALYLCASSYRREGGGYTFGSGTRLTVV.

As DNA, the CDR3 is TGTGCCACCAGGAAGGACAGGTATAGCGGGAACGCATACAATGAGCAGTTCTTC. Its translation: CATRKDRYSGNAYNEQFF. The rearrangement joins TRBV15 to TRBJ2-1, with D perhaps TRBD2 (8 bases). The CDR3 is 18 amino acids. Germline V gene lookup returns CDR1 LNHNV and CDR2 YYDKDF (reference sequence). V was pared by 6 bases and J by 4 bases, with 25 bases between.

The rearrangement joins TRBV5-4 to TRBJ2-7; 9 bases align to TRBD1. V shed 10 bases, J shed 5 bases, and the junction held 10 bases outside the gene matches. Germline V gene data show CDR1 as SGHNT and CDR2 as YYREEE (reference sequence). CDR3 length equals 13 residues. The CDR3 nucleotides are TGTGCCCTTCGGCGACAGGGGGGAGACGAGCAGTACTTC. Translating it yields CALRRQGGDEQYF. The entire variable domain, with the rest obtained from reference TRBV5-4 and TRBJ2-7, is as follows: ETGVTQSPTHLIKTRGQQVTLRCSSQSGHNTVSWYQQALGQGPQFIFQYYREEENGRGNFPPRFSGLQFPNYSSELNVNALELDDSALYLCALRRQGGDEQYFGPGTRLTVT.

The CDR3, as DNA: TGTGCCAGTAGTATTGATCGACAGGGAAGTAGCCAGCTCTACACTGAAGCTTTCTTT. It yields the protein CASSIDRQGSSQLYTEAFF. This rearrangement joins TRBV19 to TRBJ1-1; 7 nucleotides agree with TRBD1. The CDR3 is made up of 19 amino acids. The germline V gene encodes CDR1 LNHDA and CDR2 SQIVND (reference sequence). The V segment lost 3 bases and the J segment 3 bases; nucleotides outside the gene matches: 19.

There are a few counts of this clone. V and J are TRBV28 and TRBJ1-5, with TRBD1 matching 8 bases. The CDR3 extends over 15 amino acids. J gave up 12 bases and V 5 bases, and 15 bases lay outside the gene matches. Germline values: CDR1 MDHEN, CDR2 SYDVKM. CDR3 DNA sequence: TGTGCCAGCAGTACTCGGACAGGGAGATCAAAGGGCCAGCATTTT. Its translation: CASSTRTGRSKGQHF.

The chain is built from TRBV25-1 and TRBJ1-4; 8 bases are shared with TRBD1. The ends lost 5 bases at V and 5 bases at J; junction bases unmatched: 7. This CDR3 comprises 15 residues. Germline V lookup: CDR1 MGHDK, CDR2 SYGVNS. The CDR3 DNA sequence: TGTGCCAGCAGTCCCCGGACAGGGATGAATGAAAAACTGTTTTTT. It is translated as CASSPRTGMNEKLFF.

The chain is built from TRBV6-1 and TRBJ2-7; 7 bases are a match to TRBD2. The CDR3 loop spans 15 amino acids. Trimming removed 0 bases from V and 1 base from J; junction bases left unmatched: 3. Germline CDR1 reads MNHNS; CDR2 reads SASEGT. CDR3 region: CASSEASSGSYEQYF. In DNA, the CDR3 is TGTGCCAGCAGTGAAGCGTCTAGCGGATCCTACGAGCAGTACTTC.

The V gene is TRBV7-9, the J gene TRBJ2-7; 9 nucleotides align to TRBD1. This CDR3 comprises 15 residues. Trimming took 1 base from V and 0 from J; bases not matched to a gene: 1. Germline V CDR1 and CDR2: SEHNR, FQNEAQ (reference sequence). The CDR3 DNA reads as TGTGCCAGCAGCTTAGTGACAGGGGGCTCCTACGAGCAGTACTTC. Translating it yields CASSLVTGGSYEQYF.

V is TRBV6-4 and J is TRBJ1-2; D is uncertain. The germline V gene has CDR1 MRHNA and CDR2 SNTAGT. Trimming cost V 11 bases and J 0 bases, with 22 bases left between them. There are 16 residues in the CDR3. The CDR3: CAGREIKQPANYGYTF. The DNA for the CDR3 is TGTGCCGGCCGAGAGATTAAACAGCCCGCTAACTATGGCTACACCTTC.

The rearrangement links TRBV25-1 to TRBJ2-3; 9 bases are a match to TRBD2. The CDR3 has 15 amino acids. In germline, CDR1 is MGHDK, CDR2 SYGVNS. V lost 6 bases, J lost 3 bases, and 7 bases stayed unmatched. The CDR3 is CASRTGLALTDTQYF. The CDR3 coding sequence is TGTGCCAGCAGAACCGGACTAGCGCTTACAGATACGCAGTATTTT. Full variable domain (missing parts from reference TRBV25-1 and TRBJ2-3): EADIYQTPRYLVIGTGKKITLECSQTMGHDKMYWYQQDPGMELHLIHYSYGVNSTEKGDLSSESTVSRIRTEHFPLTLESARPSHTSQYLCASRTGLALTDTQYFGPGTRLTVL.

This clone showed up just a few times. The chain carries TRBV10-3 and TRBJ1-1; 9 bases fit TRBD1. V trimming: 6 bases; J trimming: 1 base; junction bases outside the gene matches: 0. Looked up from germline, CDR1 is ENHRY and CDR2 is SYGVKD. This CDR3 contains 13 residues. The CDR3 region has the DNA TGTGCCATCAGGGGACAGGGGAACACTGAAGCTTTCTTT. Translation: CAIRGQGNTEAFF.

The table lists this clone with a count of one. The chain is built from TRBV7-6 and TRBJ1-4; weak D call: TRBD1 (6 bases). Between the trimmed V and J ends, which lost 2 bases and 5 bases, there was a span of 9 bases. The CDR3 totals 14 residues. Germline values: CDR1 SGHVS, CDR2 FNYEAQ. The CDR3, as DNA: TGTGCCAGCAGCTTAAGGGGGTCCAATGAAAAACTGTTTTTT. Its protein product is CASSLRGSNEKLFF.

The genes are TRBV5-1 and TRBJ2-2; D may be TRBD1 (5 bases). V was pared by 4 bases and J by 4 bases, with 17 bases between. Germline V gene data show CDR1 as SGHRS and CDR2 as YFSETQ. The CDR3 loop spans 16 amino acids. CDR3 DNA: TGCGCCAGCAGCCGAGTGCCAGGGTTTACCACCGGGGAGCTGTTTTTT. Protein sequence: CASSRVPGFTTGELFF.

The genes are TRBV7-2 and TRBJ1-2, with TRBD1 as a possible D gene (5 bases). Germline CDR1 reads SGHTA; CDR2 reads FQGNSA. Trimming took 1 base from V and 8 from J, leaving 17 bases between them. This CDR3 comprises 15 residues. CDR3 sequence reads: CASSLDGLGGRGYTF. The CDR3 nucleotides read TGTGCCAGCAGCTTAGACGGATTGGGGGGACGCGGCTACACCTTC. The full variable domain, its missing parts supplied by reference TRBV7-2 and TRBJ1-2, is GAGVSQSPSNKVTEKGKDVELRCDPISGHTALYWYRQSLGQGLEFLIYFQGNSAPDKSGLPSDRFSAERTGGSVSTLTIQRTQQEDSAVYLCASSLDGLGGRGYTFGSGTRLTVV.

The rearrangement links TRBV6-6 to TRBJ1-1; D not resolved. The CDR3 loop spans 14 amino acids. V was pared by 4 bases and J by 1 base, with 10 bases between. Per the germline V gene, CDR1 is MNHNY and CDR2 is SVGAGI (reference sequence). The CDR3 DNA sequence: TGTGCCAGCAGTTTTACTGCGCGGAACACTGAAGCTTTCTTT. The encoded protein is CASSFTARNTEAFF.

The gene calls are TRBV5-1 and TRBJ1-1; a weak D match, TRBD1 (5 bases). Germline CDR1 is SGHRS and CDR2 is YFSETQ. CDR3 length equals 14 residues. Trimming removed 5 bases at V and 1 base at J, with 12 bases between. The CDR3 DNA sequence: TGCGCCAGCAGTTTGTTGACAGCGAACACTGAAGCTTTCTTT. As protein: CASSLLTANTEAFF.